This entry lists 9 T cell receptor beta chains sequenced from one sample in a study of shared clonotypes between healthy human individuals. Here immunoSEQ multiplex PCR was the method, and the copy in TCRdb shows in-frame clones only, minus some. This sample has roughly 2 million clones, with roughly 94% found just once. The source material was naive CD4+ T cells sorted from blood. The subset was: CD45RA+ positively selected. The source is a man in his late teens or twenties in good health.

J is TRBJ2-7 and V is TRBV6-5; the match to TRBD1 covers 10 bases. Germline CDR1 reads MNHEY; CDR2 reads SVGAGI. The CDR3 covers 14 residues. V shed 7 bases and J 7 bases; nucleotides not matched to a gene: 10. CDR3 sequence: CASNDRQGASEQYF. As DNA, the CDR3 is TGTGCCAGCAACGACCGACAGGGGGCTAGTGAGCAGTACTTC.

Written as DNA, the CDR3 is TGTGCCAGCAGCCCCCGGGACAGGGAAGGAAACACTGAAGCTTTCTTT. Its translation is CASSPRDREGNTEAFF. This chain links TRBV14 with TRBJ1-1, with 9 bases lining up with TRBD1. The length of the CDR3 is 16 residues. The ends lost 4 bases at V and 2 bases at J; junction bases unmatched: 8. Germline CDR1 is SGHDN and CDR2 is FVKESK.

The chain has TRBV2 and TRBJ1-5; TRBD1 matches 9 bases. V lost 0 bases and J lost 6; bases outside the gene matches: 9. Germline CDR1 reads SNHLY; CDR2 reads FYNNEI. This CDR3 contains 17 residues. CDR3 sequence: CASSEALGTGRSQPQHF. CDR3 sequence (DNA): TGTGCCAGCAGTGAAGCCTTAGGGACAGGGCGCAGTCAGCCCCAGCATTTT.

The chain has TRBV4-2 and TRBJ2-7; D call uncertain. V gave up 5 bases and J gave up 3 bases, with 8 bases separating them. Germline loops: CDR1 LGHNA, CDR2 YNFKEQ. The length of the CDR3 is 12 residues. DNA of the CDR3: TGTGCCAGCAGCTCCACCCACTACGAGCAGTACTTC. The encoded protein is CASSSTHYEQYF.

In this sample, this clone turned up once. This CDR3 reads CASSKVGPPGRNIQYF. The DNA of the CDR3 is TGTGCCAGCAGCAAAGTCGGTCCGCCGGGGCGAAACATTCAGTACTTC. The chain couples TRBV21-1 to TRBJ2-4. TRBV21-1 is assigned pseudogene status. The CDR3 totals 16 residues.

J is TRBJ2-7 and V is TRBV5-1; tentatively, D is TRBD1 (5 bases). This CDR3 comprises 15 residues. Trimming took off 3 bases at V and 3 bases at J, with 16 bases between the two ends. CDR1 SGHRS and CDR2 YFSETQ come from the germline V gene. The CDR3 is CASSSYPTAYYEQYF. The CDR3 DNA reads as TGCGCCAGCAGCTCTTACCCGACAGCATACTACGAGCAGTACTTC.

This chain joins TRBV6-4 and TRBJ2-3, with D uncertain. The CDR3 spans 14 residues. Germline CDR1 reads MRHNA; CDR2 reads SNTAGT. The V gene lost 3 bases and the J gene lost 4 bases, with 11 bases spanning the gap. The DNA for the CDR3 is TGTGCCAGCAGTGAGAACGCGGCCTCAGATACGCAGTATTTT. This codes for CASSENAASDTQYF.

DNA of the CDR3: TGCGCCAGCAGCCAAGATCTGATTAGCACAGATACGCAGTATTTT. Translated: CASSQDLISTDTQYF. This chain uses TRBV4-3 with TRBJ2-3; D not certain. The CDR3 spans 15 residues. Germline CDR1 and CDR2: LGHNA and YSLEER. Trimming removed 0 bases at V and 0 bases at J, with 7 bases between.

This CDR3 is CASSLGTGPTNSPLHF. In nucleotides, the CDR3 is TGTGCCAGTAGTCTCGGGACAGGACCAACTAATTCACCCCTCCACTTT. The chain has TRBV19 and TRBJ1-6; 8 bases agree with TRBD1. Germline V lookup: CDR1 LNHDA, CDR2 SQIVND (reference sequence). Unmatched junction bases numbered 9, after V lost 5 bases and J lost 6 bases. This CDR3 contains 16 residues.